This T cell receptor beta chain came from a study of OX40 agonist ivuxolimab in advanced cancers. Study-level background: Subjects had a mean age of approximately 60 years, with a range of roughly 20 to 79; just over 80% were male. Therapy given before enrollment (anti-PD-1, anti-PD-L1 or anti-CTLA-4) was allowed, and 40% to 45% had some. General observations from the study: More expanded clones were found, on average, in CD8+ than in CD4+ T cells. There were also nonresponders showing low normalized T-cell clonal expansion.

From germline, CDR1 is MGHRA and CDR2 YSYEKL. V was pared by 4 bases and J by 10 bases, with 14 bases of the junction left unmatched. The CDR3 is made up of 16 amino acids. Profiling relied on immunoSEQ multiplex PCR, and the TCRdb table lists in-frame clones only, not all of them. The table lists about 63,000 clones, roughly nine tenths of them singletons. As regards this clone: Antigen unknown.

This sequence originates from an adult with an advanced solid tumor such as melanoma, head and neck, liver or kidney cancer. This chain connects TRBV4-1 to TRBJ2-4; 9 positions match TRBD1. Source: CD4+ or CD8+ T cells sorted from blood, taken in a trial of the OX40 agonist ivuxolimab. CDR3 sequence reads: CASSPKIQGAFRIQYF. Here the CDR3 DNA reads TGCGCCAGCAGCCCCAAGATACAGGGGGCTTTTAGGATTCAGTACTTC.